A selection of T cell receptor beta chains follows, all from one sample in a study of blood T cell repertoires in COVID-19. Using immunoSEQ multiplex PCR, the repertoire was profiled, and TCRdb retains in-frame clones only, with some absent. The table records about 160,000 clones, around 85% of them present only once. Sequencing was carried out using peripheral blood. These receptors were obtained from a human donor with acute or convalescent COVID-19. The donor label of this sample is uncertain. CDR3s include the opening cysteine and the closing phenylalanine or tryptophan. D genes are given only for firm matches. The size field is filled for only some rows; it gives once, few, many or a size class.

D	V	J	size	DNA	CDR3
.	TRBV19	TRBJ2-4	.	TGTGCCAGTAGTTGGACGGGGGGCCGAGGGGCCAAAAACATTCAGTACTTC	CASSWTGGRGAKNIQYF
TRBD1	TRBV7-9	TRBJ1-1	.	TGTGCCAGCAGCCACGGACAGGGCCGGAACACTGAAGCTTTCTTT	CASSHGQGRNTEAFF
TRBD1	TRBV29-1	TRBJ1-1	.	TGCAGCGTTGGGGACAGTTACTTGAACACTGAAGCTTTCTTT	CSVGDSYLNTEAFF
.	TRBV6-4	TRBJ1-2	.	TGTGCCAGCAGTGGGGACAAAAACTATGGCTACACCTTC	CASSGDKNYGYTF
.	TRBV4-2	TRBJ2-4	.	TGTGCCAGCAGCCAAGATTACGGAAACATTCAGTACTTC	CASSQDYGNIQYF
.	TRBV27	TRBJ1-6	.	TGTGCCAGCAGTCCGCAGCCGGGACTAAATAATTCACCCCTCCACTTT	CASSPQPGLNNSPLHF
.	TRBV2	TRBJ1-1	.	TGTGCCAGCAGTGAGGAGTCTGAAGCTTTCTTT	CASSEESEAFF
TRBD2	TRBV6-1	TRBJ2-7	.	TGTGCCAGCAGTGAAGCTAGCGGGGGGGCCTACGAGCAGTACTTC	CASSEASGGAYEQYF
.	TRBV6-2/TRBV6-3	TRBJ1-5	.	TGTGCCAGCAGTTACCTACAGGGTTCAGGCAATCAGCCCCAGCATTTT	CASSYLQGSGNQPQHF
.	TRBV21-1	TRBJ1-5	once	TGTGCCAGCAGCAAAGTCCAGAGGGGGAGCCAGCCCCAGCATTTT	CASSKVQRGSQPQHF
TRBD2	TRBV24-1	TRBJ2-5	.	TGTGCCACCAGTCCTCTCCCAGGGACTAGCGGAGAAGAGACCCAGTACTTC	CATSPLPGTSGEETQYF
.	TRBV12-3/TRBV12-4	TRBJ1-1	.	TGTGCCAGTTCTCCCGCGGGAGGTGAAGCTTTCTTT	CASSPAGGEAFF
TRBD1	TRBV7-9	TRBJ1-1	.	TGTGCCAGCAGCCGATGGGACAGTCGTAACACTGAAGCTTTCTTT	CASSRWDSRNTEAFF
.	TRBV6-4	TRBJ1-5	.	TGTGCCAGCAGTGATGGTTCAGGGTTTTTCATTAGCAATCAGCCCCAGCATTTT	CASSDGSGFFISNQPQHF
TRBD1	TRBV7-2	TRBJ2-1	.	TGTGCCAGCAGCTTCCCCGGGACAGGGGCTGAGCAGTTCTTC	CASSFPGTGAEQFF
TRBD1	TRBV29-1	TRBJ1-2	.	TGCAGCGTCGACCGACAGGGACAATGGGGTGGCTACACCTTC	CSVDRQGQWGGYTF
TRBD1	TRBV28	TRBJ1-2	.	TGTGCCATCCGAGGGGACAGAAGTAATTCCTATGGCTACACCTTC	CAIRGDRSNSYGYTF
.	TRBV12-3/TRBV12-4	TRBJ2-7	.	TGTGCCAGCAGCCCTCAAACAGGGTCCGAGCAGTACTTC	CASSPQTGSEQYF
.	TRBV19	TRBJ2-4	few	TGTGCCAGTAGAAATGCAGGGGTCTACAAAAACATTCAGTACTTC	CASRNAGVYKNIQYF
TRBD2	TRBV5-4	TRBJ2-3	.	TGTGCCAGCAGCTCTAAGCGGGGGGACTCAGATACGCAGTATTTT	CASSSKRGDSDTQYF
TRBD1	TRBV6-2/TRBV6-3	TRBJ2-1	.	TGTGCCAGCAGTTACGGGACAGGGGTCTACAATGAGCAGTTCTTC	CASSYGTGVYNEQFF
TRBD2	TRBV19	TRBJ2-2	once	TGTGCCAGTAGTATAGAGAGCGGGGGTTTATTAGCCGGGGAGCTGTTTTTT	CASSIESGGLLAGELFF
.	TRBV12-5	TRBJ1-2	few	TGTGCTAGTGGCCACATGGGGGGTACCTATGGCTACACCTTC	CASGHMGGTYGYTF
.	TRBV11-2	TRBJ1-6	.	TGTGCCAGCAGCTTAGGAGGGATCTATGGGAGCTCCTATAATTCACCCCTCCACTTT	CASSLGGIYGSSYNSPLHF
TRBD2	TRBV16	TRBJ2-2	once	TGTGCCAGCACGATAGCGGGGAGCACCGGGGAGCTGTTTTTT	CASTIAGSTGELFF
.	TRBV7-9	TRBJ1-5	.	TGTGCCAGCAGCTTTGGCGAGGGGGTAAATCAGCCCCAGCATTTT	CASSFGEGVNQPQHF
.	TRBV27	TRBJ2-1	few	TGTGCCAGCAGTTCCCAAACCTACAATGAGCAGTTCTTC	CASSSQTYNEQFF
TRBD1	TRBV7-3	TRBJ2-7	.	TGTGCCAGCAGCTTGGACAGGGGAGGAGAGCAGTACTTC	CASSLDRGGEQYF
TRBD1	TRBV9	TRBJ1-2	.	TGTGCCAGCAGCGATGGACAGGGGAAAGGTGGCTACACCTTC	CASSDGQGKGGYTF
.	TRBV11-1	TRBJ2-7	.	TGTGCCAGCAGCTCCTTCGGAGCGGAGCCCTACGAGCAGTACTTC	CASSSFGAEPYEQYF
TRBD1	TRBV5-5	TRBJ1-1	.	TGTGCCAGCAGCTTGGTACAGGGGAATTTAGGAGCTTTCTTT	CASSLVQGNLGAFF
TRBD2	TRBV9	TRBJ2-7	.	TGTGCCAGCAGCGAGGGACTAGCGCTCTACGAGCAGTACTTC	CASSEGLALYEQYF
.	TRBV5-1	TRBJ2-5	.	TGCGCCAGCAGCTTGGGAGGGTTGGGAGAGACCCAGTACTTC	CASSLGGLGETQYF
TRBD1	TRBV29-1	TRBJ1-5	.	TGCAGCGTGGGACAGGCGATAAATCAGCCCCAGCATTTT	CSVGQAINQPQHF
TRBD2	TRBV7-9	TRBJ2-3	.	TGTGCCAGCAGCTCCAACCTGGGACTAGCGATGACAGATACGCAGTATTTT	CASSSNLGLAMTDTQYF
TRBD1	TRBV7-3	TRBJ2-1	many	TGTGCCAGCAGCCTATCAGGGGGTAATGAGCAGTTCTTC	CASSLSGGNEQFF
TRBD1	TRBV14	TRBJ1-6	.	TGTGCCAGCAGCCAAGGGACAGGTTATAATTCACCCCTCCACTTT	CASSQGTGYNSPLHF